This T cell receptor beta chain was sequenced in a study of shared clonotypes between healthy human individuals. V shed 11 bases, J shed 6 bases, and the junction held 13 bases outside the gene matches. Germline V lookup: CDR1 MDHEN, CDR2 SYDVKM. The CDR3 runs to 14 residues. Around 82 million PBMCs supplied genomic DNA for unsorted samples. The method was immunoSEQ multiplex PCR; TCRdb's version includes in-frame clones alone and lacks a portion of them. The sample consists of about 450,000 clones, around 79% of them appearing once. The chain couples TRBV28 to TRBJ2-3; 8 nucleotides align to TRBD1. Sequenced input: PBMCs. This TCR came from a woman in her thirties or forties in good health. Some clones in this sample may be carry-over from other donors' samples. DNA of the CDR3: TGTGCCGGTCAGGACAGGGTGTCAACGGATACGCAGTATTTT. Amino acids: CAGQDRVSTDTQYF.